The 22 T cell receptor beta chains below were found in one sample sequenced in a study of cytotoxic CD8 clonotypes in ibrutinib-treated CLL. Sequenced by immunoSEQ multiplex PCR; TCRdb stores in-frame clones only, minus some. In the table there are tens of thousands of clones, roughly 45% of which are singletons. Sample: PBMCs, taken before ibrutinib treatment. These receptors were taken from a human donor with chronic lymphocytic leukemia.

J is TRBJ2-7 and V is TRBV7-9, with D possibly TRBD2 on 5 matching bases. The germline CDR1 and CDR2 sequences are SEHNR and FQNEAQ (reference sequence). The CDR3 extends over 15 amino acids. The ends were cut back, 5 bases at V and 6 bases at J, with 20 bases in the middle. CDR3 sequence: CASSPPVAGGGEQYF. For the CDR3, the DNA is TGTGCCAGCAGCCCTCCCGTTGCGGGCGGCGGCGAGCAGTACTTC.

The J gene is TRBJ2-3, the V gene TRBV11-3; either TRBD1 or TRBD2 may supply D (5 bases each). The germline CDR1 and CDR2 sequences are SGHNT and YENEEA. This CDR3 has 16 amino acids. V shed 1 base and J shed 2 bases, with 13 bases lying between them. The CDR3 DNA reads TGTGCCAGCAGCTTAGGAACTTCGGGGCCCACAGATACGCAGTATTTT. Translation: CASSLGTSGPTDTQYF.

This chain uses TRBV5-6 with TRBJ1-3, with no clear D. V was cut by 4 bases and J by 0 bases, with 14 bases left in between. CDR1 and CDR2 from the germline V gene are SGHDT and YYEEEE. The CDR3 covers 16 residues. CDR3 in DNA: TGTGCCAGCAGCAACGAACTAAGAATCTCTGGAAACACCATATATTTT. Translated: CASSNELRISGNTIYF.

The chain recombines TRBV5-7 with TRBJ1-1; no firm D call. TRBV5-7 is treated as an ORF (open reading frame) with a function not yet certain. V lost 0 bases, J lost 0 bases, and 12 bases lay in between. The CDR3 covers 16 residues. Here the CDR3 reads CASSLALEDLNTEAFF. CDR3 DNA: TGTGCCAGCAGCTTGGCCCTTGAGGACTTGAACACTGAAGCTTTCTTT.

V usage is TRBV20-1 and J usage is TRBJ2-7; D gene ambiguous. Germline lookup yields CDR1 DFQATT and CDR2 SNEGSKA (reference sequence). CDR3 length equals 10 residues. The V end was cut by 3 bases, the J end by 5 bases, with 5 bases between. The CDR3 sequence: CSASADEQYF. CDR3 DNA sequence: TGCAGTGCTAGCGCTGACGAGCAGTACTTC.

The chain carries TRBV5-6 and TRBJ1-2; 8 positions agree with TRBD1. Losses at the gene ends were 4 bases for V and 8 bases for J; bases not matched to a gene: 13. Per germline, CDR1 SGHDT and CDR2 YYEEEE. The CDR3 length is 15 residues. This chain's CDR3 is CASSLRGLPRTGYTF. The CDR3 DNA sequence: TGTGCCAGCAGCCTCAGGGGGCTACCCCGGACCGGCTACACCTTC.

The chain recombines TRBV6-6 with TRBJ2-1, with no clear D. V was clipped by 5 bases and J by 6 bases, with 2 bases between them. Germline V gene lookup returns CDR1 MNHNY and CDR2 SVGAGI (reference sequence). CDR3 size: 10 residues. The CDR3 here is CASSRNEQFF. CDR3 bases: TGTGCCAGCAGTCGCAATGAGCAGTTCTTC.

The rearrangement uses TRBV4-1 and TRBJ2-4, with 7 nucleotides matching TRBD2. Looked up from germline, CDR1 is MGHRA and CDR2 is YSYEKL. This CDR3 spans 20 amino acids. V was clipped by 4 bases and J by 0 bases; unmatched bases: 18. The CDR3 loop reads CASSLNFAGDPVLAKNIQYF. CDR3 bases: TGCGCCAGCAGCCTAAACTTTGCGGGGGACCCAGTCCTAGCCAAAAACATTCAGTACTTC.

V usage is TRBV4-1 and J usage is TRBJ2-1; either TRBD1 or TRBD2 may fit D (5 bases each). This CDR3 is built from 17 residues. V lost 3 bases to trimming and J lost 1 base, with 16 bases between them. Germline V gene lookup returns CDR1 MGHRA and CDR2 YSYEKL. CDR3 sequence (DNA): TGCGCCAGCAGCCAGTCGTTAGGGACCGAGTCCTACAATGAGCAGTTCTTC. It yields the protein CASSQSLGTESYNEQFF.

This chain uses TRBV5-1 with TRBJ2-7, with D perhaps matching TRBD2 (6 bases). The ends were cut back, 3 bases at V and 8 bases at J, with 12 bases in the middle. The CDR3 is 12 residues long. Germline CDR1 and CDR2: SGHRS and YFSETQ. CDR3: CASSSEGLKQYF. CDR3 in DNA: TGCGCCAGCAGCTCGGAGGGGTTGAAGCAGTACTTC.

This clone was picked up a small number of times. This chain connects TRBV2 to TRBJ1-5; D remains unclear. CDR1 SNHLY and CDR2 FYNNEI come from the germline V gene. The CDR3 has 15 residues. The V and J ends lost 6 bases and 2 bases respectively, with 14 bases between them. The chain's CDR3 is CASSDWWGGNQPQHF. The DNA for the CDR3 is TGTGCCAGCAGCGACTGGTGGGGTGGCAATCAGCCCCAGCATTTT.

The J gene is TRBJ1-2, the V gene TRBV18; D not resolved. V gave up 3 bases and J gave up 6 bases, with 11 bases separating them. CDR1 and CDR2 from the germline V gene are KGHSH and LQKENI. The CDR3 has 13 residues. CDR3 coding DNA: TGTGCCAGCTCACCCGCGAGAGTCGATGGCTACACCTTC. Translating gives CASSPARVDGYTF.

The CDR3 coding sequence is TGTGCCAGCAGCTTATCTAGCGGGGGGGCCCACGGGGAGCTGTTTTTT. As protein: CASSLSSGGAHGELFF. The rearrangement links TRBV7-6 to TRBJ2-2, with TRBD2 matching over 12 bases. Trimming took 2 bases from V and 7 from J; bases not matched to a gene: 5. Per the germline V gene, CDR1 is SGHVS and CDR2 is FNYEAQ. CDR3 length equals 16 residues.

This sequence joins TRBV5-1 and TRBJ1-6; D call uncertain. The CDR3 is 17 amino acids. V shed 0 bases and J shed 3 bases, with 13 bases lying between them. From germline, CDR1 is SGHRS and CDR2 YFSETQ. CDR3 region: CASSLDSRTVYNSPLHF. The DNA of the CDR3 is TGCGCCAGCAGCTTGGACAGCCGAACCGTCTATAATTCACCCCTCCACTTT.

This chain connects TRBV6-6 to TRBJ2-3; D gene uncertain. CDR3 length equals 14 residues. In germline, CDR1 is MNHNY, CDR2 SVGAGI (reference sequence). Trimming took 6 bases from V and 2 from J, leaving 12 bases between them. The CDR3 DNA reads TGTGCCAGCAGCCTTCTCGTCTCCACAGATACGCAGTATTTT. It codes for CASSLLVSTDTQYF.

This clone was seen a handful of times. The chain couples TRBV9 to TRBJ2-3; 11 bases map to TRBD2. The CDR3 is 16 amino acids. The V gene's germline CDR1 is SGDLS and CDR2 YYNGEE. V was clipped by 3 bases and J by 2 bases; unmatched bases: 5. The CDR3 spells CASSASGGPFTDTQYF. CDR3 nucleotide sequence: TGTGCCAGCAGCGCTAGCGGGGGGCCTTTCACAGATACGCAGTATTTT.

This chain links TRBV27 with TRBJ2-2; TRBD1 aligns across 9 bases. CDR3 length: 14 amino acids. Germline V gives CDR1 MNHEY, CDR2 SMNVEV (reference sequence). V shed 6 bases, J shed 5 bases, and the junction held 4 bases outside the gene matches. The CDR3 loop reads CASRGTGLTGELFF. CDR3 bases: TGTGCCAGCAGGGGGACAGGGTTGACCGGGGAGCTGTTTTTT.

The gene calls are TRBV9 and TRBJ2-3; 12 nucleotides line up with TRBD2. The V gene end was trimmed by 7 bases and the J gene end by 4 bases; junction bases not matched to a gene: 4. The CDR3 runs to 14 residues. Germline loops: CDR1 SGDLS, CDR2 YYNGEE. CDR3 sequence: CASGGLAGSDTQYF. CDR3 nucleotides: TGTGCCAGCGGAGGACTAGCGGGGTCAGATACGCAGTATTTT.

The rearrangement links TRBV6-1 to TRBJ2-7; D perhaps matches TRBD2 (6 bases). With 6 bases removed from V and 6 bases from J, the gap between germline ends came to 21 bases. CDR3 length: 15 residues. Germline V gives CDR1 MNHNS, CDR2 SASEGT. The CDR3 bases are TGTGCCAGCAGCCGGGGACTCGCTCCTTCGTCCGAGCAGTACTTC. It specifies CASSRGLAPSSEQYF.

As concerns this clone: A much more abundant neighbour one base away suggests this may be a read error. CDR3: CASSLSGDFGNTIYF. DNA of the CDR3: TGTGCCAGCAGCTTATCGGGGGACTTTGGAAACACCATATATTTT. The chain uses TRBV7-3 and TRBJ1-3, with D perhaps matching TRBD1 (5 bases). Germline CDR1 is SGHTA and CDR2 is FQGTGA. This CDR3 region has 15 residues. Trimming removed 2 bases from V and 3 bases from J, with 11 bases in between. The complete variable domain, with remaining parts taken from reference TRBV7-3 and TRBJ1-3, reads GAGVSQTPSNKVTEKGKYVELRCDPISGHTALYWYRQSLGQGPEFLIYFQGTGAADDSGLPNDRFFAVRPEGSVSTLKIQRTERGDSAVYLCASSLSGDFGNTIYFGEGSWLTVV.

The rearrangement links TRBV6-5 to TRBJ2-1, with TRBD2 identical over 8 bases. Germline CDR1 and CDR2: MNHEY and SVGAGI. The V and J ends lost 2 bases and 4 bases, in that order; junction bases with no gene match: 4. The CDR3 is made up of 15 amino acids. In DNA form, the CDR3 reads TGTGCCAGCAGTTACGCGGGGGGATGGTACAATGAGCAGTTCTTC. It specifies CASSYAGGWYNEQFF.

In DNA form, the CDR3 reads TGTGCCTGGAGTGTAGTGTCCATCAGCACAGATACGCAGTATTTT. Translating it yields CAWSVVSISTDTQYF. The chain carries TRBV30 and TRBJ2-3; unclear D gene. V was pared by 0 bases and J by 0 bases, with 10 bases between. Germline V gives CDR1 GTSNPN, CDR2 SVGIG (reference sequence). The CDR3 contains 15 residues.